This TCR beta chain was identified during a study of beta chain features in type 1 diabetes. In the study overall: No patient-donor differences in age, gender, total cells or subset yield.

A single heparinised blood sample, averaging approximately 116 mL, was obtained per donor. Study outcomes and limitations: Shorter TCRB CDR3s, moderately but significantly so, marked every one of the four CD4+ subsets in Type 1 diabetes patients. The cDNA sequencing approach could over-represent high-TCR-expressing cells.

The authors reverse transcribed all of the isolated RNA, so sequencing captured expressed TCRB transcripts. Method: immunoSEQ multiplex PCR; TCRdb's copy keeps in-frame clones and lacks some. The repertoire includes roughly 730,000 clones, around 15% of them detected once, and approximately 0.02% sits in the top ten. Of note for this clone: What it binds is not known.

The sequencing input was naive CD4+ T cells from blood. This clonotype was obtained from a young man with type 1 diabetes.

CDR3 nucleotide sequence: TGTGCCAGCAGTGAAAGGTCAACACTTGGGGCTAGCACAGATACGCAGTATTTT. This gives the protein CASSERSTLGASTDTQYF. J is TRBJ2-3 and V is TRBV7-9; perhaps TRBD1 as D (5 bases). V lost 6 bases and J lost 0, with 22 bases in between. The length of the CDR3 is 18 residues. Germline V gene lookup returns CDR1 SEHNR and CDR2 FQNEAQ (reference sequence).